The entry below gives a single T cell receptor beta chain sequence along with its context. Germline V gene data show CDR1 as SGDLS and CDR2 as YYNGEE. Trimming cost V 0 bases and J 0 bases; bases outside gene matches: 2. The CDR3 has 16 residues. The record originates from a study of shared clonotypes between healthy human individuals. Division of CD4+ cells produced a CD45RA+ naive subset and a CD45RA-negative memory subset. An even split of each subset's genomic DNA across several immunoSEQ plates was performed. Clones were sequenced by immunoSEQ multiplex PCR, and TCRdb holds only the in-frame ones, with some missing. The data show about 2 million clones, 95% seen once.

The sample comprised naive CD4+ T cells sorted from blood. Sample subset: CD45RA+ positively selected. This receptor was taken from a man aged 18 to 35 in good health. V gene TRBV9 combines with J gene TRBJ2-1; 8 nucleotides agree with TRBD1. This CDR3 reads CASSVEGQGSYNEQFF. CDR3 bases: TGTGCCAGCAGCGTAGAAGGACAGGGCTCCTACAATGAGCAGTTCTTC.